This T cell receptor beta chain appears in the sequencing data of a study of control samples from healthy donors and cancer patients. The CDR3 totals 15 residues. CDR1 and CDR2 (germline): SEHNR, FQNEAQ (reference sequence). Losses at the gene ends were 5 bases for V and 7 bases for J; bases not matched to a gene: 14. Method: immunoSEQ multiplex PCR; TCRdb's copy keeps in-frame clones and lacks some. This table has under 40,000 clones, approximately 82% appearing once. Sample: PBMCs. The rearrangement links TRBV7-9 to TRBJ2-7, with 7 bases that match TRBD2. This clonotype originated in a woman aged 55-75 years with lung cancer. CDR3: CASSPLGLSGGEQYF. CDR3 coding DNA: TGTGCCAGCAGCCCCCTTGGGCTCTCCGGGGGGGAGCAGTACTTC. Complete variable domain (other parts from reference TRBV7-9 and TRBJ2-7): DTGVSQNPRHKITKRGQNVTFRCDPISEHNRLYWYRQTLGQGPEFLTYFQNEAQLEKSRLLSDRFSAERPKGSFSTLEIQRTEQGDSAMYLCASSPLGLSGGEQYFGPGTRLTVT.